The 8 T cell receptor beta chains reported below all come from one sample, sequenced in a study of T cell responses to AZD1222 COVID-19 vaccine. Produced via immunoSEQ multiplex PCR; TCRdb's table is partial and in-frame only. The sample includes fewer than 130,000 clones, roughly 90% of them seen just once. Sequencing was performed on peripheral blood, taken on day 0 of AZD1222 vaccination. These receptors came from an adult in good health.

The chain links TRBV10-3 to TRBJ1-1; D unclear. V lost 1 base to trimming and J lost 1 base, with 7 bases between them. The germline CDR1 and CDR2 sequences are ENHRY and SYGVKD. This CDR3 comprises 14 residues. This chain's CDR3 is CAISEFVTNTEAFF. In nucleotides, the CDR3 is TGTGCCATCAGTGAGTTCGTCACGAACACTGAAGCTTTCTTT.

V is TRBV7-9 and J is TRBJ2-3; TRBD2 is a possible D gene (5 bases). Germline CDR1 reads SEHNR; CDR2 reads FQNEAQ (reference sequence). The CDR3 runs to 17 residues. The V end was cut by 5 bases, the J end by 0 bases, with 18 bases between. CDR3 bases: TGTGCCAGCAGCCCTTCGGGGTTCCTCTCTAGCACAGATACGCAGTATTTT. Protein: CASSPSGFLSSTDTQYF. The full variable domain, completed using reference TRBV7-9 and TRBJ2-3, is DTGVSQNPRHKITKRGQNVTFRCDPISEHNRLYWYRQTLGQGPEFLTYFQNEAQLEKSRLLSDRFSAERPKGSFSTLEIQRTEQGDSAMYLCASSPSGFLSSTDTQYFGPGTRLTVL.

The chain combines TRBV10-1 with TRBJ1-5; no clear D gene. V was shortened by 5 bases and J by 4 bases, with 12 bases between the two germline ends. The CDR3 has 14 residues. Germline-derived CDR1 and CDR2 are WNHNN and SYGVQD (reference sequence). The CDR3: CASSIQRENQPQHF. In DNA form, the CDR3 reads TGCGCCAGCAGTATACAGAGAGAAAATCAGCCCCAGCATTTT.

The CDR3 DNA is TGTGCCACCCTTAGGGGGGGTAGCGGCAATCAGCCCCAGCATTTT. As protein: CATLRGGSGNQPQHF. The rearrangement uses TRBV24-1 and TRBJ1-5; D is perhaps TRBD1 (6 bases). V was trimmed by 9 bases and J by 2 bases, leaving 16 bases between them. Germline CDR1 is KGHDR and CDR2 is SFDVKD. CDR3 length: 15 residues.

The chain carries TRBV5-6 and TRBJ2-5; TRBD1 aligns across 10 bases. J lost 3 bases, V lost 3 bases, and 8 bases had no gene match. This CDR3 spans 16 amino acids. The germline CDR1 and CDR2 sequences are SGHDT and YYEEEE. The CDR3 sequence is CASSSFRTGGEETQYF. The CDR3 DNA is TGTGCCAGCAGCTCGTTCCGGACAGGGGGGGAAGAGACCCAGTACTTC.

This chain links TRBV5-1 with TRBJ1-1; 7 positions match TRBD1. The germline V gene has CDR1 SGHRS and CDR2 YFSETQ. V shed 0 bases and J 4 bases; nucleotides not matched to a gene: 6. The length of the CDR3 is 15 residues. As DNA, the CDR3 is TGCGCCAGCAGCTTGGTACAGGGGCAGGGCACTGAAGCTTTCTTT. It encodes CASSLVQGQGTEAFF. The entire variable domain, with the rest obtained from reference TRBV5-1 and TRBJ1-1, is as follows: KAGVTQTPRYLIKTRGQQVTLSCSPISGHRSVSWYQQTPGQGLQFLFEYFSETQRNKGNFPGRFSGRQFSNSRSEMNVSTLELGDSALYLCASSLVQGQGTEAFFGQGTRLTVV.

V usage is TRBV28 and J usage is TRBJ2-7, with TRBD2 identical over 8 bases. Trimming removed 1 base from V and 3 bases from J; junction bases left unmatched: 11. This CDR3 has 17 amino acids. From germline, CDR1 is MDHEN and CDR2 SYDVKM. CDR3 in DNA: TGTGCCAGCAGTTTATCCTCACTAGCGGATGGTTTCTACGAGCAGTACTTC. Encoded protein: CASSLSSLADGFYEQYF.

The chain links TRBV7-2 to TRBJ1-5; TRBD1 matches at 9 bases. The CDR3 totals 17 residues. In germline, CDR1 is SGHTA, CDR2 FQGNSA. J was trimmed by 2 bases and V by 7 bases; bases with no gene match: 12. The CDR3, as DNA: TGTGCCAGCACGGACAGGGGCCCCGGGGGAGGCAATCAGCCCCAGCATTTT. It is translated as CASTDRGPGGGNQPQHF. Together with reference TRBV7-2 and TRBJ1-5, the CDR3 gives the full variable domain: GAGVSQSPSNKVTEKGKDVELRCDPISGHTALYWYRQSLGQGLEFLIYFQGNSAPDKSGLPSDRFSAERTGGSVSTLTIQRTQQEDSAVYLCASTDRGPGGGNQPQHFGDGTRLSIL.